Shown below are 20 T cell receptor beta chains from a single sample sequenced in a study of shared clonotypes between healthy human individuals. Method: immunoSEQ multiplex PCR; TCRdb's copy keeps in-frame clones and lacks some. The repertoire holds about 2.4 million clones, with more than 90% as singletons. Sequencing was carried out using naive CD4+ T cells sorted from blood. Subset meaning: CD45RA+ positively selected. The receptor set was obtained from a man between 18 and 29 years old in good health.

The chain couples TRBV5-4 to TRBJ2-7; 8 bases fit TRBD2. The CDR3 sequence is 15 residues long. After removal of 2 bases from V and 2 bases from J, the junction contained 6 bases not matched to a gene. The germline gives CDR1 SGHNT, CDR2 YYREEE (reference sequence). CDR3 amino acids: CASSLQPGGAYEQYF. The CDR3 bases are TGTGCCAGCAGCTTACAGCCGGGAGGGGCCTACGAGCAGTACTTC. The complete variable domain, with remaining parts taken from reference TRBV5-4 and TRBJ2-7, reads ETGVTQSPTHLIKTRGQQVTLRCSSQSGHNTVSWYQQALGQGPQFIFQYYREEENGRGNFPPRFSGLQFPNYSSELNVNALELDDSALYLCASSLQPGGAYEQYFGPGTRLTVT.

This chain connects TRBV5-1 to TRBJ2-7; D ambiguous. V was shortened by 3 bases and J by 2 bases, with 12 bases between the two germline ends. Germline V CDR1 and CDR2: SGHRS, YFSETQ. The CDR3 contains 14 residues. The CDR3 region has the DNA TGCGCCAGCAGCTACGGCGGTAACGCCTACGAGCAGTACTTC. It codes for CASSYGGNAYEQYF.

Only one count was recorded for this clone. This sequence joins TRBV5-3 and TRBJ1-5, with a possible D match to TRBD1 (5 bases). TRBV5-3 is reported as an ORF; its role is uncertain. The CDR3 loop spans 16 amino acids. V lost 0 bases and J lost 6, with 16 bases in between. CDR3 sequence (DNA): TGTGCCAGAAGCTTGGCTTTCCGAAGGAGGGGTCAGCCCCAGCATTTT. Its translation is CARSLAFRRRGQPQHF.

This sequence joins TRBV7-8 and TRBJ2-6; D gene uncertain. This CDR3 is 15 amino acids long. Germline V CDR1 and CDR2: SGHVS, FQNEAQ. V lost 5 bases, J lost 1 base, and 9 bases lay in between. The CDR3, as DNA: TGTGCCAGCAGCATAGACACATCTGGGGCCAACGTCCTGACTTTC. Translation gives CASSIDTSGANVLTF.

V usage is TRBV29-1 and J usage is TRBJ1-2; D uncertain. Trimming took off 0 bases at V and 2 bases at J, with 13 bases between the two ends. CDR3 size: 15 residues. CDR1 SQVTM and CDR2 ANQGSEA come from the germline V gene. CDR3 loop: CSVEDSKSKNYGYTF. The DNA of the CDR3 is TGCAGCGTTGAAGACAGTAAGTCAAAGAACTATGGCTACACCTTC.

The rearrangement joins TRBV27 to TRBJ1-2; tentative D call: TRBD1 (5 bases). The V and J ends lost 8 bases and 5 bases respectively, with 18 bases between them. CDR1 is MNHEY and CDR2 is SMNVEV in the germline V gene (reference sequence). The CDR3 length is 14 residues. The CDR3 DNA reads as TGTGCCAGCTCCTGGGCCCGGGGGAAATATGGCTACACCTTC. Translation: CASSWARGKYGYTF.

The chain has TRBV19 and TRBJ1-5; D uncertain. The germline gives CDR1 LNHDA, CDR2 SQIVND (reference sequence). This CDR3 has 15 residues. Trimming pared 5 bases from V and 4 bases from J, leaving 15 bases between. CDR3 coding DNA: TGTGCCAGTAGTGTATCCGTTTCGGGGAATCAGCCCCAGCATTTT. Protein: CASSVSVSGNQPQHF.

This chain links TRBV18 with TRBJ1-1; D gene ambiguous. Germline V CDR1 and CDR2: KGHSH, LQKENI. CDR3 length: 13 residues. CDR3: CEGRDNLDTEAFF. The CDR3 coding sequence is TGTGAAGGGCGGGATAATCTTGACACTGAAGCTTTCTTT.

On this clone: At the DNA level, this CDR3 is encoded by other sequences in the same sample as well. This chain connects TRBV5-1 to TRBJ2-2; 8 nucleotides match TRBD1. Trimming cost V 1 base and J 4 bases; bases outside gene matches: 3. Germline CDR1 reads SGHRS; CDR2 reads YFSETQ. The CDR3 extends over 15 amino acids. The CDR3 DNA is TGCGCCAGCAGCTTGTTACAGGGGGGCACCGGGGAGCTGTTTTTT. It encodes CASSLLQGGTGELFF. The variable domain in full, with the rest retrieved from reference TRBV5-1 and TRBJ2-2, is KAGVTQTPRYLIKTRGQQVTLSCSPISGHRSVSWYQQTPGQGLQFLFEYFSETQRNKGNFPGRFSGRQFSNSRSEMNVSTLELGDSALYLCASSLLQGGTGELFFGEGSRLTVL.

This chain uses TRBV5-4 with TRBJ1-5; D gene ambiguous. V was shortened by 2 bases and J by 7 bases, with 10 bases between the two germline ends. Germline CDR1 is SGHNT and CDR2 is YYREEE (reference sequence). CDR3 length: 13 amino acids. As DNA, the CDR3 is TGTGCCAGCAGCTTTCTGGAGAACCAGCCCCAGCATTTT. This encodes CASSFLENQPQHF.

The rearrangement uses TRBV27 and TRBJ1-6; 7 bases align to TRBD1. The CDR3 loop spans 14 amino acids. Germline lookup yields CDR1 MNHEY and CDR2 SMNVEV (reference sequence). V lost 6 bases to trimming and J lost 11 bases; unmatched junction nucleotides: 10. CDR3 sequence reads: CASRGTAGGTPLHF. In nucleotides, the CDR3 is TGTGCCAGCAGGGGGACAGCCGGGGGGACACCCCTCCACTTT.

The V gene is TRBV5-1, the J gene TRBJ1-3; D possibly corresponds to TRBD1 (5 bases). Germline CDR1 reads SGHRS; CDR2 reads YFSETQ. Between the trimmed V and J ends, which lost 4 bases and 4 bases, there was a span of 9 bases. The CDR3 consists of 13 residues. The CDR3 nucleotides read TGCGCCAGCAGCCCCGAGGGGGGAAACACCATATATTTT. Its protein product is CASSPEGGNTIYF.

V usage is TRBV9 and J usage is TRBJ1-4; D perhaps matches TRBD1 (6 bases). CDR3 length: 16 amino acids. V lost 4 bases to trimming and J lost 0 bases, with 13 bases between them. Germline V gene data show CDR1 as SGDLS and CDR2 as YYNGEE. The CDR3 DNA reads TGTGCCAGCAGCAAGGACAGCGGGGCAACTAATGAAAAACTGTTTTTT. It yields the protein CASSKDSGATNEKLFF.

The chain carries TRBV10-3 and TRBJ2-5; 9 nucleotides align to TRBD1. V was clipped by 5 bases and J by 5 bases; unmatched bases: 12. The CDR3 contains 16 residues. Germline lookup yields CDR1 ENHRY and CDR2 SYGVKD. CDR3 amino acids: CAISSSLTGGRETQYF. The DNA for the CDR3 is TGTGCCATCAGTTCCTCTTTGACAGGGGGTCGGGAGACCCAGTACTTC.

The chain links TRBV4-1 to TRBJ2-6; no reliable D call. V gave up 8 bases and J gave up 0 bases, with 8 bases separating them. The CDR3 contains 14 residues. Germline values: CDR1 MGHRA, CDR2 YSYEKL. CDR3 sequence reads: CASASDSGANVLTF. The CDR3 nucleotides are TGCGCCAGCGCCAGTGACTCTGGGGCCAACGTCCTGACTTTC.

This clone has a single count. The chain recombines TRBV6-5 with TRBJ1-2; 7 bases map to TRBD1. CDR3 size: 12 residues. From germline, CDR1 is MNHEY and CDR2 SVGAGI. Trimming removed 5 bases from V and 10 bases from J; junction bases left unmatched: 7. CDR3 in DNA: TGTGCCAGCAGTCCCAGGGGGAGAGTCTACACCTTC. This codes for CASSPRGRVYTF.

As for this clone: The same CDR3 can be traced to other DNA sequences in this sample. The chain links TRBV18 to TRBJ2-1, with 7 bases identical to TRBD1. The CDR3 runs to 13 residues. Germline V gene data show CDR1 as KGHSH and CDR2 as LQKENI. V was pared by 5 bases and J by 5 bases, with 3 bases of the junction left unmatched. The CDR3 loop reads CASSSGTDNEQFF. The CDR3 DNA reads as TGTGCCAGCTCATCCGGGACAGACAATGAGCAGTTCTTC. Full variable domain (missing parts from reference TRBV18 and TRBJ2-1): NAGVMQNPRHLVRRRGQEARLRCSPMKGHSHVYWYRQLPEEGLKFMVYLQKENIIDESGMPKERFSAEFPKEGPSILRIQQVVRGDSAAYFCASSSGTDNEQFFGPGTRLTVL.

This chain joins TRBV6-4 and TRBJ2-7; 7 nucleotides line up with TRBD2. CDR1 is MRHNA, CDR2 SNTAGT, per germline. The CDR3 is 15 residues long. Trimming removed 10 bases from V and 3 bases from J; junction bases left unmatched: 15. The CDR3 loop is CAIKGAEREGYEQYF. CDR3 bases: TGTGCCATTAAGGGAGCAGAAAGGGAGGGCTACGAGCAGTACTTC.

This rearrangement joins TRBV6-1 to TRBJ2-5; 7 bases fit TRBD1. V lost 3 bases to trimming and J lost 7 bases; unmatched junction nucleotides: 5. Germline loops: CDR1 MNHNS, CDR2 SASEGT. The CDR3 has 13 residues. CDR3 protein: CASSEGQRGTQYF. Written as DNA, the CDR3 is TGTGCCAGCAGTGAGGGACAGAGAGGGACCCAGTACTTC.

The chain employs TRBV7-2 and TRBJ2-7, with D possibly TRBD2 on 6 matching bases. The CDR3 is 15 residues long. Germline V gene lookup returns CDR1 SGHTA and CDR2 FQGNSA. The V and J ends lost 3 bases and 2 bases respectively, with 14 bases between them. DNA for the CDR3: TGTGCCAGCAGCTTTAGTCTAGCGAAGACCTACGAGCAGTACTTC. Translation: CASSFSLAKTYEQYF.